The next 27 T cell receptor beta chains were all read from a single sample in a study of OX40 agonist ivuxolimab in advanced cancers. Clones were sequenced by immunoSEQ multiplex PCR, and TCRdb holds only the in-frame ones, with some missing. Of around 40,000 clones listed, 80% are singletons. The input for sequencing was CD4+ or CD8+ T cells sorted from blood, taken in a trial of the OX40 agonist ivuxolimab. The source is an adult with an advanced solid tumor such as melanoma, head and neck, liver or kidney cancer.

The V gene is TRBV7-9, the J gene TRBJ1-1, with D uncertain. Germline V gene sequence: CDR1 SEHNR, CDR2 FQNEAQ (reference sequence). There are 13 residues in the CDR3. With 3 bases removed from V and 5 bases from J, the gap between germline ends came to 10 bases. The CDR3, as DNA: TGTGCCAGCAGCTTGCAGGTGCGAACTGAAGCTTTCTTT. Protein product: CASSLQVRTEAFF.

The chain combines TRBV7-3 with TRBJ1-6; no reliable D call. CDR1 and CDR2 (germline): SGHTA, FQGTGA. The CDR3 spans 15 residues. V lost 2 bases and J lost 0, with 5 bases in between. CDR3 nucleotide sequence: TGTGCCAGCAGCTTAGAAAGCTCCTATAATTCACCCCTCCACTTT. Translating gives CASSLESSYNSPLHF.

CDR3 in amino acids: CSALSRRTGELFF. As DNA, the CDR3 is TGCAGCGCTCTATCCCGGAGGACCGGGGAGCTGTTTTTT. The rearrangement uses TRBV29-1 and TRBJ2-2; D might be TRBD2 (5 bases). This CDR3 spans 13 amino acids. Per germline, CDR1 SQVTM and CDR2 ANQGSEA. Trimming left V 7 bases short and J 5 bases short, with 14 bases between.

The CDR3 DNA reads as TGTGCCAGCAGCCTCCAAGAGACCCAGTACTTC. This translates into CASSLQETQYF. The gene calls are TRBV2 and TRBJ2-5, with D unclear. The CDR3 is 11 amino acids. Trimming took 6 bases from V and 1 from J, leaving 3 bases between them. CDR1 and CDR2 (germline): SNHLY, FYNNEI. The full variable domain, with the rest looked up from reference TRBV2 and TRBJ2-5, is EPEVTQTPSHQVTQMGQEVILRCVPISNHLYFYWYRQILGQKVEFLVSFYNNEISEKSEIFDDQFSVERPDGSNFTLKIRSTKLEDSAMYFCASSLQETQYFGPGTRLLVL.

The V and J genes are TRBV18 and TRBJ2-7; D possibly matches TRBD1 or TRBD2 (5 bases each). Germline V lookup: CDR1 KGHSH, CDR2 LQKENI. The CDR3 loop spans 16 amino acids. V shed 2 bases and J shed 4 bases, with 18 bases lying between them. The CDR3: CASSPSVLGTGYEQYF. The CDR3 nucleotides are TGTGCCAGCTCACCATCGGTGTTAGGGACGGGATACGAGCAGTACTTC. The full variable domain, rest sourced from reference TRBV18 and TRBJ2-7, is NAGVMQNPRHLVRRRGQEARLRCSPMKGHSHVYWYRQLPEEGLKFMVYLQKENIIDESGMPKERFSAEFPKEGPSILRIQQVVRGDSAAYFCASSPSVLGTGYEQYFGPGTRLTVT.

This rearrangement joins TRBV30 to TRBJ2-1, with unresolved D. Germline V gene lookup returns CDR1 GTSNPN and CDR2 SVGIG (reference sequence). V was clipped by 1 base and J by 2 bases, with 0 bases between them. This CDR3 has 11 amino acids. The CDR3 region is CAWSAYNEQFF. The CDR3 region has the DNA TGTGCCTGGAGTGCCTACAATGAGCAGTTCTTC.

Only a few counts were recorded for this clone. The rearrangement uses TRBV6-1 and TRBJ1-5; D remains unclear. Germline V gene lookup returns CDR1 MNHNS and CDR2 SASEGT. The CDR3 runs to 13 residues. With 5 bases removed from V and 6 bases from J, the gap between germline ends came to 11 bases. The CDR3 reads CASSSGSAQPQHF. CDR3 nucleotide sequence: TGTGCCAGCAGTTCGGGCAGCGCTCAGCCCCAGCATTTT.

The V and J genes are TRBV27 and TRBJ2-6, with D perhaps TRBD1 (6 bases). Germline-derived CDR1 and CDR2 are MNHEY and SMNVEV (reference sequence). The CDR3 runs to 20 residues. Between the trimmed V and J ends, which lost 2 bases and 2 bases, there was a span of 22 bases. The CDR3 DNA reads TGTGCCAGCAGTTTAAGTCCGCCTGTAGGCAGGGGAGCTGGGGCCAACGTCCTGACTTTC. It specifies CASSLSPPVGRGAGANVLTF.

The gene calls are TRBV6-5 and TRBJ2-1; D ambiguous. The CDR3 runs to 12 residues. The V end lost 1 base, the J end lost 8 bases, and 6 bases lay between the germline ends. CDR1 is MNHEY, CDR2 SVGAGI, per germline. This chain's CDR3 is CASSYLGYEQFF. As DNA, the CDR3 is TGTGCCAGCAGTTACTTGGGCTATGAGCAGTTCTTC.

The chain employs TRBV12-2 and TRBJ1-5; the DNA was not compared with TRBD1, the D call given in the table. TRBV12-2 is an annotated pseudogene. The CDR3 loop spans 17 amino acids. The CDR3 nucleotides are TGTGCAAGTCGCACAACCAGGACAGGTAGCGTTGTTCGGCCCCAGCATTTT. Residues: CASRTTRTGSVVRPQHF.

The V and J genes are TRBV27 and TRBJ2-5; 12 bases agree with TRBD2. The CDR3 is made up of 17 amino acids. After removal of 3 bases from V and 5 bases from J, the junction contained 10 bases not matched to a gene. Germline CDR1 reads MNHEY; CDR2 reads SMNVEV (reference sequence). This CDR3 is CASSFLASGRGGETQYF. For the CDR3, the DNA is TGTGCCAGCAGTTTTCTGGCTAGCGGGAGGGGAGGGGAGACCCAGTACTTC.

The rearrangement uses TRBV5-1 and TRBJ1-3; maybe TRBD1 (5 bases). Germline CDR1 and CDR2: SGHRS and YFSETQ. The CDR3 extends over 15 amino acids. Trimming left V 1 base short and J 0 bases short, with 8 bases between. This CDR3 reads CASSLRGNSGNTIYF. The CDR3 DNA follows: TGCGCCAGCAGCTTGAGGGGAAACTCTGGAAACACCATATATTTT.

This clone was counted a few times. J is TRBJ1-3 and V is TRBV6-1; D unclear. Between the trimmed V and J ends, which lost 8 bases and 4 bases, there was a span of 9 bases. The germline gives CDR1 MNHNS, CDR2 SASEGT. This CDR3 has 12 residues. The DNA of the CDR3 is TGTGCCAGCCGGGTAAGAGGAAACACCATATATTTT. Protein: CASRVRGNTIYF.

The rearrangement links TRBV18 to TRBJ1-1, with TRBD1 as a possible D gene (6 bases). Germline values: CDR1 KGHSH, CDR2 LQKENI. V lost 2 bases to trimming and J lost 0 bases, with 13 bases between them. The CDR3 is 16 amino acids. The CDR3 sequence: CASSPSGRGLNTEAFF. The CDR3 DNA follows: TGTGCCAGCTCACCAAGTGGCAGGGGCCTGAACACTGAAGCTTTCTTT.

V and J are TRBV2 and TRBJ2-7; 11 nucleotides agree with TRBD1. The CDR3 loop spans 14 amino acids. V shed 6 bases, J shed 3 bases, and the junction held 4 bases outside the gene matches. Germline values: CDR1 SNHLY, CDR2 FYNNEI. CDR3 sequence: CASSAGTGGYEQYF. CDR3 DNA: TGTGCCAGCAGCGCCGGGACAGGGGGCTACGAGCAGTACTTC.

This clone has a handful of counts. The chain is built from TRBV5-1 and TRBJ2-3, with no clear D. The CDR3 consists of 13 residues. CDR1 is SGHRS and CDR2 is YFSETQ in the germline V gene. Deletions cut 4 bases from V and 6 bases from J, with 12 bases between. The CDR3 coding sequence is TGCGCCAGCAGCCTCGAGACACGGGATACGCAGTATTTT. Translated: CASSLETRDTQYF.

The gene calls are TRBV6-1 and TRBJ1-1; tentatively, D is TRBD1 (5 bases). Trimming cost V 6 bases and J 0 bases, with 11 bases left between them. The CDR3 extends over 14 amino acids. CDR1 is MNHNS, CDR2 SASEGT, per germline. The CDR3, as DNA: TGTGCCAGCAGCAGACAGAGAATGAACACTGAAGCTTTCTTT. Translating it yields CASSRQRMNTEAFF.

The chain combines TRBV10-3 with TRBJ1-3; D is possibly TRBD1 (6 bases). CDR3 length: 12 residues. Trimming stripped 10 bases from V and 3 bases from J, with 10 bases between. Germline V gene data show CDR1 as ENHRY and CDR2 as SYGVKD. The CDR3: CATAGDGNTIYF. The CDR3 DNA reads as TGTGCCACGGCAGGGGATGGAAACACCATATATTTT.

V gene TRBV11-2 combines with J gene TRBJ1-5; perhaps TRBD1 as D (5 bases). V was clipped by 1 base and J by 4 bases, with 11 bases between them. The CDR3 covers 15 residues. From germline, CDR1 is SGHAT and CDR2 FQNNGV. As DNA, the CDR3 is TGTGCCAGCAGCTTAGGACAGTTTGGGAATCAGCCCCAGCATTTT. It codes for CASSLGQFGNQPQHF.

The CDR3 region has the DNA TGTGCCAGCAGCCCAACCGGGAGAGGATATGGCTACACCTTC. This translates into CASSPTGRGYGYTF. The chain uses TRBV11-3 and TRBJ1-2; D unresolved. The V end was cut by 5 bases, the J end by 5 bases, with 15 bases between. Germline CDR1 is SGHNT and CDR2 is YENEEA. The length of the CDR3 is 14 residues.

The rearrangement joins TRBV4-1 to TRBJ2-4, with TRBD1 matching over 7 bases. The junction had 9 bases not matched to a gene; V was cut back by 4 bases and J by 6 bases. The CDR3 loop spans 15 amino acids. CDR1 is MGHRA and CDR2 is YSYEKL in the germline V gene. CDR3 sequence (DNA): TGCGCCAGCAGCCCAGCTTCAGGGGGAAGAAACATTCAGTACTTC. Its protein is CASSPASGGRNIQYF.

The rearrangement uses TRBV5-1 and TRBJ1-2, with 12 bases lining up with TRBD1. CDR3 size: 17 residues. With 3 bases clipped from V and 7 bases from J, the junction kept 13 bases outside the gene matches. CDR1 is SGHRS, CDR2 YFSETQ, per germline. CDR3: CASSYSGTGGSGGGYTF. For the CDR3, the DNA is TGCGCCAGCAGCTATTCCGGGACAGGGGGCTCAGGTGGTGGCTACACCTTC.

The genes are TRBV7-3 and TRBJ2-1; 10 bases align to TRBD1. Germline V CDR1 and CDR2: SGHTA, FQGTGA. V shed 0 bases, J shed 3 bases, and the junction held 2 bases outside the gene matches. The CDR3 has 16 residues. CDR3 in DNA: TGTGCCAGCAGCTTAACGAGGACAGGGGGCTACAATGAGCAGTTCTTC. Its translation is CASSLTRTGGYNEQFF. The variable domain in full, with the rest retrieved from reference TRBV7-3 and TRBJ2-1, is GAGVSQTPSNKVTEKGKYVELRCDPISGHTALYWYRQSLGQGPEFLIYFQGTGAADDSGLPNDRFFAVRPEGSVSTLKIQRTERGDSAVYLCASSLTRTGGYNEQFFGPGTRLTVL.

The chain is built from TRBV5-6 and TRBJ2-1, with 9 bases identical to TRBD1. Germline V gene data show CDR1 as SGHDT and CDR2 as YYEEEE. The length of the CDR3 is 16 residues. Trimming took 3 bases from V and 2 from J; bases not matched to a gene: 6. The CDR3 spells CASSSLGQGTYNEQFF. In DNA form, the CDR3 reads TGTGCCAGCAGCTCTCTCGGACAGGGGACCTACAATGAGCAGTTCTTC.

This clone was seen a handful of times. The chain recombines TRBV19 with TRBJ1-5, with 9 nucleotides matching TRBD1. The CDR3 has 15 amino acids. Germline-derived CDR1 and CDR2 are LNHDA and SQIVND (reference sequence). J was trimmed by 2 bases and V by 6 bases; bases with no gene match: 5. The CDR3 reads CASRSGTGRNQPQHF. The CDR3 nucleotides are TGTGCCAGTAGATCCGGGACAGGGCGCAATCAGCCCCAGCATTTT.

The CDR3 loop is CASRAGLTPVSSNEQFF. Written as DNA, the CDR3 is TGCGCCAGCAGGGCTGGACTAACCCCCGTTTCTTCGAATGAGCAGTTCTTC. The chain links TRBV5-1 to TRBJ2-1; D might be TRBD2 (6 bases). In germline, CDR1 is SGHRS, CDR2 YFSETQ. This CDR3 has 17 amino acids. V shed 5 bases and J shed 7 bases, with 25 bases lying between them.

This clone was counted between two and nine times. The chain joins TRBV7-3 to TRBJ2-6; D unclear. The CDR3 contains 15 residues. Germline V gene lookup returns CDR1 SGHTA and CDR2 FQGTGA. Deletions cut 5 bases from V and 1 base from J, with 9 bases between. CDR3 amino acids: CASSRPGSGANVLTF. CDR3 coding DNA: TGTGCCAGCAGCCGTCCCGGTTCTGGGGCCAACGTCCTGACTTTC.